This T cell receptor beta chain appears in the sequencing data of a study of T cell changes during pregnancy in multiple sclerosis. TCRdb's copy holds only in-frame clones and misses some; the assay was immunoSEQ multiplex PCR. This table has 40,000 to 55,000 clones, 90% appearing once. Germline values: CDR1 SEHNR, CDR2 FQNEAQ (reference sequence). The CDR3 spans 19 residues. V dropped 2 bases and J dropped 2; count of bases not matched to a gene: 15. The material sequenced was peripheral blood, taken in the first trimester of pregnancy. This receptor was obtained from a female donor in good health, enrolled as a control in a pregnancy study. The V call is TRBV7-9, the J call TRBJ2-3; 8 bases are shared with TRBD2. The CDR3 DNA is TGTGCCAGCAGCTTATCGAACAGATTAGGACTAGCCCTCACAGATACGCAGTATTTT. It is translated as CASSLSNRLGLALTDTQYF.